This entry describes one T cell receptor beta chain. Its specificity is unknown. This specimen comes from a study of cytomegalovirus exposure and HLA in healthy donors. Study-level results: In vitro confirmation showed a few CMV-associated chains to be CMV antigen specific.

Vbeta (60) and Jbeta (13) primers were used in the PCR. Repertoires were generated with immunoSEQ multiplex PCR, while TCRdb's copy carries only in-frame clones and drops some. Here the sample spans tens of thousands of clones, approximately 70% being singletons. CDR3 size: 15 residues. The germline V gene has CDR1 SNHLY and CDR2 FYNNEI. Trimming took 8 bases from V and 6 from J, leaving 20 bases between them. The genes are TRBV2 and TRBJ2-1; a possible D gene is TRBD1 (6 bases). The sequencing sample was made of PBMCs. This clonotype originated in a woman aged 45-65 years in good health and CMV-seropositive. CDR3 sequence reads: CASDLGRGAGNEQFF. CDR3 bases: TGTGCCAGCGACCTTGGCAGGGGTGCAGGCAATGAGCAGTTCTTC.